The 14 T cell receptor beta chains below all came from one sample that was sequenced in a study of T cells after yellow fever vaccination (dated by TCRdb to 2018 to 2020). Receptors were amplified or captured by 5' RACE. The sequencer was an Illumina NovaSeq 6000. Through fastp at Q25 and MiXCR, TCRdb rebuilt clones from the public reads, retaining in-frame beta chains. Rows with one shared CDR3 protein collapse into an entry with the most common genes and DNA. The sample yields roughly 320,000 distinct CDR3 sequences; approximately 11% were counted once. Less than 3.5% of the sample belongs to the ten largest clones. In the paper's terms, the treatment or condition label means: live attenuated yellow fever vaccine strain. Sequences were derived from CD4+ T cells sorted from PBMCs, sampled 45 days after the yellow fever booster vaccination. The receptors were sampled from a man younger than 35 who received the YFV17D yellow fever vaccine.

This clonotype has a count of ten or more. The chain combines TRBV4-1 with TRBJ2-1; TRBD2 matches 7 bases. The V gene's germline CDR1 is MGHRA and CDR2 YSYEKL. The CDR3 loop spans 15 amino acids. The ends lost 4 bases at V and 7 bases at J; junction bases unmatched: 10. In nucleotides, the CDR3 is TGCGCCAGCAGCCTATGGGAGGGAATCTCGAATGAGCAGTTCTTC. It specifies CASSLWEGISNEQFF.

The chain uses TRBV3-1 and TRBJ2-7; 7 nucleotides align to TRBD1. Germline CDR1 is LGHDT and CDR2 is YNNKEL (reference sequence). The CDR3 has 12 amino acids. Trimming took 4 bases from V and 6 from J; bases not matched to a gene: 3. The CDR3 sequence: CASSLGGAEQYF. The CDR3 nucleotides are TGTGCCAGCAGCCTAGGGGGCGCCGAGCAGTACTTC.

This chain connects TRBV5-1 to TRBJ2-2; D is unresolved. Germline values: CDR1 SGHRS, CDR2 YFSETQ. Trimming took 0 bases from V and 2 from J, leaving 8 bases between them. The CDR3 loop spans 15 amino acids. The CDR3 nucleotides are TGCGCCAGCAGCTTGGAACAGACCAACACCGGGGAGCTGTTTTTT. Residues: CASSLEQTNTGELFF. Full variable domain (missing parts from reference TRBV5-1 and TRBJ2-2): KAGVTQTPRYLIKTRGQQVTLSCSPISGHRSVSWYQQTPGQGLQFLFEYFSETQRNKGNFPGRFSGRQFSNSRSEMNVSTLELGDSALYLCASSLEQTNTGELFFGEGSRLTVL.

This clonotype was seen many times. This chain uses TRBV29-1 with TRBJ1-1, with D maybe TRBD1 (5 bases). Trimming cost V 1 base and J 0 bases, with 9 bases left between them. Germline assignment: CDR1 SQVTM and CDR2 ANQGSEA. The CDR3 has 14 amino acids. DNA for the CDR3: TGCAGCGTTGAAGGTCCGGGACTGAACACTGAAGCTTTCTTT. This codes for CSVEGPGLNTEAFF.

The chain uses TRBV9 and TRBJ2-7, with 11 bases fitting TRBD2. The CDR3 spans 18 residues. CDR1 is SGDLS and CDR2 is YYNGEE in the germline V gene. The junction had 13 bases not matched to a gene; V was cut back by 3 bases and J by 2 bases. This chain's CDR3 is CASSALAGDLKKTYEQYV. The CDR3, as DNA: TGTGCCAGCAGCGCACTAGCGGGGGACCTCAAGAAGACCTACGAGCAGTACGTC.

This clonotype occurred a few times. The chain recombines TRBV3-1 with TRBJ2-4, with a weak D call TRBD2 (6 bases). The germline V gene has CDR1 LGHDT and CDR2 YNNKEL (reference sequence). Between the trimmed V and J ends, which lost 1 base and 0 bases, there was a span of 10 bases. The CDR3 runs to 16 residues. As DNA, the CDR3 is TGTGCCAGCAGCCAAGGGAGGGATCTAGCCAAAAACATTCAGTACTTC. Translating gives CASSQGRDLAKNIQYF.

This chain joins TRBV5-1 and TRBJ2-1; 15 bases align to TRBD2. Germline loops: CDR1 SGHRS, CDR2 YFSETQ. There are 17 residues in the CDR3. Trimming at V came to 0 bases and at J to 5 bases, leaving 3 bases not matched to a gene. The DNA for the CDR3 is TGCGCCAGCAGCTTGGGCGGGACTAGCGGGGGGAACAATGAGCAGTTCTTC. As protein: CASSLGGTSGGNNEQFF.

This clonotype has only a few counts. One end of the junction varies from germline; a read error may be responsible. V usage is TRBV5-4 and J usage is TRBJ2-3; TRBD2 matches at 9 bases. Germline CDR1 is SGHNT and CDR2 is YYREEE (reference sequence). CDR3 length: 15 amino acids. The CDR3 protein is CASSVSRGGTDTHYF. The CDR3 DNA reads TGTGCCAGCAGCGTTTCGCGGGGGGGCACAGATACGCACTATTTT.

This clonotype was detected a few times. The genes are TRBV12-3 or TRBV12-4 and TRBJ2-2, with unresolved D. The CDR3 length is 12 residues. Trimming removed 5 bases from V and 4 bases from J, with 5 bases in between. The CDR3 DNA follows: TGTGCCAGCAGTCGGACCACCGGGGAGCTGTTTTTT. Translation gives CASSRTTGELFF.

This clonotype showed up many times. CDR3 sequence reads: CASSLGLVGEKLFF. CDR3 in DNA: TGTGCCAGCAGTTTGGGACTGGTAGGCGAAAAACTGTTTTTT. The genes are TRBV12-3 or TRBV12-4 and TRBJ1-4; tentative D call: TRBD1 (5 bases). Deletions cut 3 bases from V and 8 bases from J, with 13 bases between. This CDR3 comprises 14 residues.

The genes are TRBV21-1 and TRBJ1-3; the table's D call of TRBD1 was not tested on the DNA. TRBV21-1 is annotated as a pseudogene. The CDR3 is 15 residues long. The CDR3 coding sequence is TGTGCCAGCAGCAAAGGGAGGACAGCTGGAAACACCATATATTTT. Translated: CASSKGRTAGNTIYF.

This clonotype was seen a handful of times. One junction end does not reproduce the germline sequence, and a read error may be involved. The chain uses TRBV12-3 or TRBV12-4 and TRBJ2-6; no definite D call. There are 14 residues in the CDR3. CDR3 amino acids: CANSSNSGANVLTF. The CDR3 DNA reads TGTGCCAACAGTTCCAATTCTGGGGCCAACGTCCTGACTTTC.

In this sample, this clonotype turned up many times. The chain recombines TRBV5-5 with TRBJ2-5; weak D call: TRBD1 (7 bases). This CDR3 has 16 amino acids. Germline assignment: CDR1 SGHKS and CDR2 YYEKEE (reference sequence). The V end lost 4 bases, the J end lost 5 bases, and 21 bases lay between the germline ends. CDR3 sequence: CASSLNAGQLWETQYF. CDR3 DNA sequence: TGTGCCAGCAGCCTCAACGCGGGACAGCTTTGGGAGACCCAGTACTTC.

V usage is TRBV20-1 and J usage is TRBJ2-7, with 7 bases identical to TRBD1. V lost 3 bases to trimming and J lost 3 bases; unmatched junction nucleotides: 2. Germline CDR1 DFQATT, CDR2 SNEGSKA (reference sequence). This CDR3 region has 12 residues. CDR3 in DNA: TGCAGTGCTAGTCGACAGGGCTACGAGCAGTACTTC. This codes for CSASRQGYEQYF.